This T cell receptor beta chain was identified in a study of T-cell memory formation after mild COVID-19. Overall study: The two donors had largely donor-specific TCR clusters. Study-wide results and caveats: Clones that contracted from day 15 to 85 had balanced CD4/CD8; later expanders were CD4+ biased.

5'RACE primed from the constant segment yielded TCR alpha and TCR beta cDNA libraries bearing sample barcodes and UMIs. TCRdb re-called the 5' RACE reads with MiXCR, one entry per CDR3 protein. The sample includes about 350,000 distinct CDR3 sequences, less than 25% of them seen just once. This clonotype has a handful of counts. Its target is unknown. Germline V CDR1 and CDR2: MGHRA, YSYEKL. The CDR3 length is 11 residues. Deletions cut 4 bases from V and 5 bases from J, with 6 bases between. The sequence came from a man younger than 35 who had mild COVID-19 (a few samples of this study predate the infection). Cell type and time point are not known. The gene calls are TRBV4-1 and TRBJ2-7, with D unclear. Sequencing was done on a sample of PBMCs or a T cell subset sorted from them (not recorded which). In DNA, the CDR3 is TGCGCCAGCAGCCGGAGAGACGAGCAGTACTTC. Translation gives CASSRRDEQYF.